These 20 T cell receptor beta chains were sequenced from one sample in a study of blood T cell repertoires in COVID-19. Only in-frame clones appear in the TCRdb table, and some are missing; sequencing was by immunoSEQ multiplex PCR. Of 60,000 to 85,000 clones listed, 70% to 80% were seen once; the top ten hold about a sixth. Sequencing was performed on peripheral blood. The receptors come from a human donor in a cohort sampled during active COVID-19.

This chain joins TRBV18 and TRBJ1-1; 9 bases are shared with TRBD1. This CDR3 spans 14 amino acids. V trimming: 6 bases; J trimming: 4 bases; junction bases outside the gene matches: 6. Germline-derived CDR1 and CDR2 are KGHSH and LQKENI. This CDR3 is CASSSGQGATEAFF. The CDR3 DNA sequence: TGTGCCAGCTCGTCGGGACAGGGTGCCACTGAAGCTTTCTTT.

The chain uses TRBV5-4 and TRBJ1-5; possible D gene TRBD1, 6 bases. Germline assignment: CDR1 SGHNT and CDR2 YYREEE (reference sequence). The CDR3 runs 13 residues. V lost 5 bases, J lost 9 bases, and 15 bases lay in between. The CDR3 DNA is TGTGCCAGCAGTCTGGACAGCGTTGGGCCCCAGCATTTT. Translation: CASSLDSVGPQHF. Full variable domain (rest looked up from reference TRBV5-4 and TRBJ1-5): ETGVTQSPTHLIKTRGQQVTLRCSSQSGHNTVSWYQQALGQGPQFIFQYYREEENGRGNFPPRFSGLQFPNYSSELNVNALELDDSALYLCASSLDSVGPQHFGDGTRLSIL.

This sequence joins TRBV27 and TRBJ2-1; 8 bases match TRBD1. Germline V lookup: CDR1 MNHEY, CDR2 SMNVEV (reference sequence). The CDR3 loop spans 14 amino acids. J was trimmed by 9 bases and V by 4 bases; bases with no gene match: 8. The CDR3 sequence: CASSYYSQGAEQFF. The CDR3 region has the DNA TGTGCCAGCAGTTACTACTCTCAGGGGGCTGAGCAGTTCTTC.

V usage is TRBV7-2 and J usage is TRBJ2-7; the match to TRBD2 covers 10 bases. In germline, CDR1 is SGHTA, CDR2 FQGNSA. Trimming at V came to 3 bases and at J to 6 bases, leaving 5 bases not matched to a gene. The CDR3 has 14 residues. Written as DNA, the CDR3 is TGTGCCAGCAGCTTGCTAGCGGGGGTCGCCGAGCAGTACTTC. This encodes CASSLLAGVAEQYF.

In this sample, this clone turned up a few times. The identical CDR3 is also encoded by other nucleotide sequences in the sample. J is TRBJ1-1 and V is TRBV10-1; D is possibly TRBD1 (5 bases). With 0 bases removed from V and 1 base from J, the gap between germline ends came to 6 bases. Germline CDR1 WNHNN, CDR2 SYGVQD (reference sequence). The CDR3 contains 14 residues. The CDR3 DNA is TGCGCCAGCAGTGAGTCAAGGGGGAACACTGAAGCTTTCTTT. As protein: CASSESRGNTEAFF.

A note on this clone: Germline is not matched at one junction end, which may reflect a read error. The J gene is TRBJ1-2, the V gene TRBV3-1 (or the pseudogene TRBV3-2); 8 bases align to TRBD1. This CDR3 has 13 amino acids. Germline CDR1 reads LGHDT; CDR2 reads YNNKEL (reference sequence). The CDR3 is CASSHPDRDLLAF. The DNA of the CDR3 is TGTGCCAGCAGCCACCCGGACAGGGACCTTTTAGCCTTC.

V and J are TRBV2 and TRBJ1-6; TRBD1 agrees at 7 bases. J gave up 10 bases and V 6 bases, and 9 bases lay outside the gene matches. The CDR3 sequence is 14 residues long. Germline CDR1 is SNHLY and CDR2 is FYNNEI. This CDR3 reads CASSPEGGGSPLHF. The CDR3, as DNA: TGTGCCAGCAGCCCAGAAGGGGGCGGGTCACCCCTCCACTTT.

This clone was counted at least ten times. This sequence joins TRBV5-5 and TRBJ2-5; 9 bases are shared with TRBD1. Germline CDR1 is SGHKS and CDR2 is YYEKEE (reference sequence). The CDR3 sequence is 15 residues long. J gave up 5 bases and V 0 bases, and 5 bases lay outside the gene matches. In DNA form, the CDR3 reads TGTGCCAGCAGCTTGGGGACAGGGGTCCTTGAGACCCAGTACTTC. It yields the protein CASSLGTGVLETQYF.

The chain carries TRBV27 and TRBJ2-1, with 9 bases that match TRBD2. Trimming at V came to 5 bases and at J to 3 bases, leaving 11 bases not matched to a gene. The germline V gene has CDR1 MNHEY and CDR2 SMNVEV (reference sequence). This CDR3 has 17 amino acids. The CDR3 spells CASSQPLAGVRYNEQFF. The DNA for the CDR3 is TGTGCCAGCAGTCAACCATTAGCGGGAGTGCGCTACAATGAGCAGTTCTTC.

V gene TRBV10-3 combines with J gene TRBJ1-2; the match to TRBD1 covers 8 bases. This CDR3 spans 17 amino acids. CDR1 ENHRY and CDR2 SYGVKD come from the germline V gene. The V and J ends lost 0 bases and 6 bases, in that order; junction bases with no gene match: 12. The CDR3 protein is CAISESVAGGHPNGYTF. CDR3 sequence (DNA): TGTGCCATCAGTGAGTCGGTGGCAGGGGGCCATCCCAATGGCTACACCTTC.

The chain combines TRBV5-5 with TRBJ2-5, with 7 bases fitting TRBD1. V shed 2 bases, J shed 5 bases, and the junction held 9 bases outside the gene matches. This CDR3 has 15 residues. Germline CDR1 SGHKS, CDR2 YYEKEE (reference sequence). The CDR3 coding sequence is TGTGCCAGCAGCTTCGGACAGGCCGGTTTGGAGACCCAGTACTTC. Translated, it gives CASSFGQAGLETQYF.

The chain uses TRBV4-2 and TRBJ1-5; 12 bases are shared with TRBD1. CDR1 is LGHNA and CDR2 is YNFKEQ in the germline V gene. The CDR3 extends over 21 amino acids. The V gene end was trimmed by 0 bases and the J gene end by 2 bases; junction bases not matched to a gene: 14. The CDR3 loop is CASSQESSRDRGLLGNQPQHF. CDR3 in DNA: TGTGCCAGCAGCCAAGAATCGTCCCGGGACAGGGGGCTTTTGGGCAATCAGCCCCAGCATTTT.

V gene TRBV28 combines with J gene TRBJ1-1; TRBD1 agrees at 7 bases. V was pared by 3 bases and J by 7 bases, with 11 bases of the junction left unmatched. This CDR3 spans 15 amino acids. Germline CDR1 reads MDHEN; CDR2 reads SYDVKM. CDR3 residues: CASSLLTGLGDEAFF. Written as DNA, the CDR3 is TGTGCCAGCAGTTTGCTGACAGGGTTAGGGGATGAAGCTTTCTTT.

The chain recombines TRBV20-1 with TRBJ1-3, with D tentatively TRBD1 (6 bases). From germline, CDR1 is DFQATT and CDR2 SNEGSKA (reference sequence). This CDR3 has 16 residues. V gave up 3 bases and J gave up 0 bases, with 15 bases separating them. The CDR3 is CSASTGTPSSGNTIYF. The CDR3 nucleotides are TGCAGTGCTAGTACAGGGACCCCTAGCTCTGGAAACACCATATATTTT.

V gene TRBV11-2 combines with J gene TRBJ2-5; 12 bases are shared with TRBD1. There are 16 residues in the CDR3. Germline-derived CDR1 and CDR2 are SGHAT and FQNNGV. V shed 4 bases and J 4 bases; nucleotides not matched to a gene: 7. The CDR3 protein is CASSSRDRGHLETQYF. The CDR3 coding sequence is TGTGCCAGCAGCTCCCGGGACAGGGGGCATTTAGAGACCCAGTACTTC.

The DNA of the CDR3 is TGTGCCAGTAGTGATAGCGGGGTTCAAAACGAGCAGTACTTC. Translating it yields CASSDSGVQNEQYF. The chain is built from TRBV19 and TRBJ2-7; 8 nucleotides line up with TRBD2. The CDR3 length is 14 residues. Germline CDR1 and CDR2: LNHDA and SQIVND (reference sequence). V shed 5 bases and J 5 bases; nucleotides not matched to a gene: 8.

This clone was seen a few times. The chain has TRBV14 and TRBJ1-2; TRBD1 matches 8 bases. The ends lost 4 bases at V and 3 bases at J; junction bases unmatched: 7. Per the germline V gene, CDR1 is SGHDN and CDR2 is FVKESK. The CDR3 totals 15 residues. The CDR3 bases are TGTGCCAGCAGCCCCCGGACAGGGACCTACTATGGCTACACCTTC. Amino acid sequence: CASSPRTGTYYGYTF. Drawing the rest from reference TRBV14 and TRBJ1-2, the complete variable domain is EAGVTQFPSHSVIEKGQTVTLRCDPISGHDNLYWYRRVMGKEIKFLLHFVKESKQDESGMPNNRFLAERTGGTYSTLKVQPAELEDSGVYFCASSPRTGTYYGYTFGSGTRLTVV.

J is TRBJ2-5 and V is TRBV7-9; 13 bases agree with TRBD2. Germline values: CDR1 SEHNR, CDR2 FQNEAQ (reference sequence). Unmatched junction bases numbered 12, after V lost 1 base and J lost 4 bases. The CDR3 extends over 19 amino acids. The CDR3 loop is CASSLGPRLAGGRLETQYF. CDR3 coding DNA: TGTGCCAGCAGCTTAGGCCCTCGACTAGCGGGAGGCCGGTTAGAGACCCAGTACTTC.

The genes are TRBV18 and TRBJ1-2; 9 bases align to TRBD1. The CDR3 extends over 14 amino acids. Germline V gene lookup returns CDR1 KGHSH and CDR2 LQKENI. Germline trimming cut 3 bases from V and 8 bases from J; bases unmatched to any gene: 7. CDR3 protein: CASSPKQGARGYTF. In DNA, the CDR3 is TGTGCCAGCTCACCTAAACAGGGGGCGCGAGGCTACACCTTC.

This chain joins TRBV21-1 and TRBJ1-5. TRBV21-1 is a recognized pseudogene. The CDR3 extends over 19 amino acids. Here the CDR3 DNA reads TGTGCCAGCAGCAAAGCGGTGAGGGCAGAAGGTCATAGCAATCAGCCCCAGCATTTT. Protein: CASSKAVRAEGHSNQPQHF.